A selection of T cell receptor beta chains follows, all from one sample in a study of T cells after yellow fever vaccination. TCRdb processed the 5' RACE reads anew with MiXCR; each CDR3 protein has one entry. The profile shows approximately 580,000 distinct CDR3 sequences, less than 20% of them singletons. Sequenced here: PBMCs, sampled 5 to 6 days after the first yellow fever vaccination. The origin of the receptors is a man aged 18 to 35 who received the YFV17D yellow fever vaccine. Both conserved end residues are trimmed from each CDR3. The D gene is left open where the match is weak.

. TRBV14 ASSQDPSRAGDTQY
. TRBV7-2 ASSLVVRRPGTDTQY
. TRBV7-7 ASSPGARTGTQY
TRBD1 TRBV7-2 ASSPGGAGRNEQY
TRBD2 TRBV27 ASSFLPGGTNNEQF
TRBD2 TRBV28 ASSLSPRLATPEQF
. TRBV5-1 ASSLAMGGLDEQY
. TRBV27 ASSQRLFTDTQY
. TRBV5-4 ASSFIGAGNTEAF
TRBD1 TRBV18 ASSPPRTGGFTGELF
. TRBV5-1 ASSLGPRTNTGELF
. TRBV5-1 ASSWLRGGKTEAF
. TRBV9 ASSVAGGYYEQY
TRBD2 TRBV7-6 ASSPRGGGAYETQY
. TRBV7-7 ATKANIGVEETQY
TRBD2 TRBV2 ACSAGLAGGLRTGELF
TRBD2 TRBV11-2 ARSSPTRGLAGGSSYNEQF
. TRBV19 ASSALGGQQETQY
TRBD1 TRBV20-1 SASRDRVFNEQF
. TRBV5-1 ASSRSPGLSYEQY
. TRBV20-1 SARAWGASSYNEQF
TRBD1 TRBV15 ATSRNGRDRGH
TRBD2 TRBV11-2 ASSLDLASGWSWELF
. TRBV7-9 ASVAGLSTDTQY
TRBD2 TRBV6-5 ASSYYRGGENYEQF
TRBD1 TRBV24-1 ATSDPDRGDYGYT
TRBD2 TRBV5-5 ASSSSSGDNEQF
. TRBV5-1 ASSPGAADQPQH
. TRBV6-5 ASSYSAGTFYNEQF
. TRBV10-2 ATVGVTFYEQY
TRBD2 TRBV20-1 SALFPGGSYEQY
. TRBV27 ASSEGTRYTQY
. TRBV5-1 ASSRETPSGETQY
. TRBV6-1 ASTIPHLHSSTDTQY
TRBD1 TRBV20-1 SARGDREHEQF
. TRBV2 ASSELHRTGELF
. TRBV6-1 ASSGHHTNGNQPQH
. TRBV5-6 ACSFGSYQETQY
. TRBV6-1 ASSEFGTNSPLH
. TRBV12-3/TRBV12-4 ASSSTWNGYT
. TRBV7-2 ASMERGNTEAF
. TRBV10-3 AIEGVYTDTQY
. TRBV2 ASSAGETGELF
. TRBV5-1 ASSLGAGRMNTEAF
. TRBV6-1 ASSATGARQPQH
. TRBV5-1 ASSRTHLGGDEQF
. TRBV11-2 ASSTRVYEQY
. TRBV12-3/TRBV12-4 ASSLGGGENIQY
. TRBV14 ASSPGLRWGQF
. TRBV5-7 ASSFGRIYGYT
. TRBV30 AWSGGRGYT
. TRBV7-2 ASSLGYTIY
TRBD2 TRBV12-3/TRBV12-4 ASSLGSGGGTDTQY
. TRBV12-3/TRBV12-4 ASSSLVGGSTEAF
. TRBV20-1 CARAFALLGQETQY
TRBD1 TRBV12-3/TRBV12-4 ASSLALGGSEKLF
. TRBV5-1 ASSPGQKLNTEAF